The rows below give T cell receptor beta chains drawn from one sample of a study of cytomegalovirus exposure and HLA in healthy donors. Here immunoSEQ multiplex PCR was the method, and the copy in TCRdb shows in-frame clones only, minus some. This sample carries 200,000 or so clones, 78% of them seen once, and the ten largest clones take under 7%. Sequenced input: PBMCs. These TCRs come from a woman in her 30s in good health and CMV-seropositive. The CDR3 runs from the conserved cysteine through the conserved F or W. A D gene is named only where the DNA matches it firmly. Not every row has a clone size; where given, it reads once, few, many or a size class.

J gene,clone size,D gene,V gene,CDR3 DNA,CDR3 protein
TRBJ1-6,few,.,TRBV5-4,TGTGCCAGCTGGGAGGGAGCATCCTATAATTCACCCCTCCACTTT,CASWEGASYNSPLHF
TRBJ1-1,.,.,TRBV6-5,TGTGCCAGCAGTTACTCCGGGGGGTACACTGAAGCTTTCTTT,CASSYSGGYTEAFF
TRBJ1-2,.,TRBD1,TRBV19,TGTGCCAGTAGTATTGATGGGGGACAGGGCGGCTACACCTTC,CASSIDGGQGGYTF
TRBJ1-1,.,.,TRBV7-2,TGTGCCAGCAGCCTAAACGGGGGCACTGAAGCTTTCTTT,CASSLNGGTEAFF
TRBJ1-2,.,TRBD1,TRBV18,TGTGCCAGCTCACCACTTGACAGGGGGGATGGCTACACCTTC,CASSPLDRGDGYTF
TRBJ2-5,.,TRBD2,TRBV4-2,TGTGCCAGCAGCCCGGAGCGGGGGGTCGAGACCCAGTACTTC,CASSPERGVETQYF
TRBJ2-1,.,.,TRBV11-1,TGTGCCAGCAGCGATCGCAGGGACAATGAGCAGTTCTTC,CASSDRRDNEQFF
TRBJ1-1,.,.,TRBV19,TGTGCCAGTAGAAGAGACACAGCTGGAGCTTTCTTT,CASRRDTAGAFF
TRBJ2-3,.,.,TRBV7-9,TGTGCCAGCAGCCTGCGAATGTGGGGAGGCACAGATACGCAGTATTTT,CASSLRMWGGTDTQYF
TRBJ1-2,.,.,TRBV6-5,TGTGCCAGCATCGGGGCTAACTATGGCTACACCTTC,CASIGANYGYTF
TRBJ1-4,.,TRBD1,TRBV27,TGTGCCAGCAGTCTCCAGGGGGCACTAGGTGAAAAACTGTTTTTT,CASSLQGALGEKLFF
TRBJ1-5,.,.,TRBV7-9,TGTGCCAGCAGCTTAAGCCCGGATCAGCCCCAGCATTTT,CASSLSPDQPQHF
TRBJ2-3,.,.,TRBV6-6,TGTGCCAGCAGTTTAGGCGGGACGGTTACCACAGATACGCAGTATTTT,CASSLGGTVTTDTQYF
TRBJ1-5,.,.,TRBV7-8,TGTGCCAGCAGTCCTTTCGGTCAGCCCCAGCATTTT,CASSPFGQPQHF